This is a list of T cell receptor beta chains from one sample in a study of cytomegalovirus exposure and HLA in healthy donors. Sequencing used immunoSEQ multiplex PCR; TCRdb keeps in-frame clones, though not all of them. There are 150,000 to 200,000 clones in the sample; roughly four fifths occur only once, and roughly 1.9% lies in the top ten. Sequencing was done on a sample of PBMCs. Receptors originate from a woman aged 25 to 45 in good health and CMV-seropositive. CDR3s include the opening cysteine and the closing phenylalanine or tryptophan. The D gene is left open where the match is weak. Clone size appears in some rows only: once, few, many, or a class for an expanded clone.

len	j_gene	d_gene	abundance	v_gene	CDR3aa	CDR3nt
12	TRBJ2-1	TRBD2	NA	TRBV6-1	CASISAGNEQFF	TGTGCCAGCATATCAGCGGGAAATGAGCAGTTCTTC
13	TRBJ1-1	NA	NA	TRBV19	CASSITRDTEAFF	TGTGCCAGTAGTATTACCAGGGACACTGAAGCTTTCTTT
14	TRBJ1-1	NA	NA	TRBV11-2	CASSEISMNTEAFF	TGTGCCAGCAGCGAGATTTCAATGAACACTGAAGCTTTCTTT
15	TRBJ1-1	TRBD1	NA	TRBV6-1	CASSEAGTGSLEAFF	TGTGCCAGCAGTGAAGCAGGGACAGGGTCTCTTGAAGCTTTCTTT
16	TRBJ1-1	TRBD1	NA	TRBV4-1	CASSQDPGQMNTEAFF	TGCGCCAGCAGCCAGGATCCGGGACAGATGAACACTGAAGCTTTCTTT
15	TRBJ2-7	NA	NA	TRBV10-1	CASSDIQGAPYEQYF	TGCGCCAGCAGTGATATACAGGGAGCCCCCTACGAGCAGTACTTC
15	TRBJ2-1	TRBD2	NA	TRBV9	CASSISGGTEAEQFF	TGTGCCAGCAGCATTAGCGGGGGGACGGAGGCTGAGCAGTTCTTC
13	TRBJ2-5	NA	NA	TRBV9	CASSVGGQETQYF	TGTGCCAGCAGCGTCGGCGGCCAAGAGACCCAGTACTTC
14	TRBJ1-1	TRBD1	NA	TRBV19	CASSDRGPDTEAFF	TGTGCCAGTTCCGACAGGGGACCGGACACTGAAGCTTTCTTT
15	TRBJ2-5	NA	once	TRBV5-1	CASSPGTLSLETQYF	TGCGCCAGCAGCCCGGGGACATTGAGTCTGGAGACCCAGTACTTC
16	TRBJ2-7	TRBD1	NA	TRBV4-3	CASSQGWTGTFYEQYF	TGCGCCAGCAGCCAAGGATGGACAGGGACCTTCTACGAGCAGTACTTC
16	TRBJ2-5	TRBD2	NA	TRBV5-1	CASGRGASGDQETQYF	TGCGCCAGCGGGCGCGGGGCTAGCGGGGATCAAGAGACCCAGTACTTC
14	TRBJ1-2	NA	NA	TRBV29-1	CSVEGAPSDYGYTF	TGCAGCGTTGAAGGGGCCCCTTCGGACTATGGCTACACCTTC
16	TRBJ2-3	TRBD2	NA	TRBV12-5	CASGYGGLAGTDTQYF	TGTGCTAGTGGTTACGGGGGACTAGCGGGCACAGATACGCAGTATTTT
14	TRBJ2-5	NA	NA	TRBV14	CASSQDQGWETQYF	TGTGCCAGCAGCCAAGATCAGGGGTGGGAGACCCAGTACTTC
16	TRBJ2-1	NA	NA	TRBV5-6	CASTPWGGRSHGEQFF	TGTGCCAGCACCCCGTGGGGAGGACGGAGCCACGGTGAGCAGTTCTTC
15	TRBJ1-1	TRBD1	NA	TRBV25-1	CASRGSQGAGTEAFF	TGTGCCAGCAGGGGTTCTCAGGGGGCTGGAACTGAAGCTTTCTTT
13	TRBJ1-1	NA	NA	TRBV6-5	CASTSLPNTEAFF	TGTGCCAGCACGAGCCTCCCGAACACTGAAGCTTTCTTT
15	TRBJ1-1	NA	NA	TRBV4-3	CASSEGGRGTTEAFF	TGCGCCAGCAGCGAAGGGGGTAGGGGAACCACTGAAGCTTTCTTT
15	TRBJ2-1	TRBD2	NA	TRBV2	CASEGMREGRNEQFF	TGTGCCAGCGAAGGGATGCGGGAGGGCCGCAATGAGCAGTTCTTC
15	TRBJ2-7	TRBD2	NA	TRBV5-4	CASSLAGVLGNEQYF	TGTGCCAGCAGCCTAGCGGGAGTGTTGGGAAACGAGCAGTACTTC
16	TRBJ2-7	TRBD1	NA	TRBV6-1	CASSVLQGMRHYEQYF	TGTGCCAGCAGTGTCTTACAGGGGATGAGGCACTACGAGCAGTACTTC
15	TRBJ2-1	NA	NA	TRBV6-1	CASTMDYLDYNEQFF	TGTGCCAGCACCATGGACTACCTCGACTACAATGAGCAGTTCTTC
15	TRBJ2-2	NA	NA	TRBV9	CASSLSQGWAGELFF	TGTGCCAGCAGCCTCTCACAGGGCTGGGCCGGGGAGCTGTTTTTT
14	TRBJ2-3	NA	NA	TRBV19	CASSGARSTDTQYF	TGTGCCAGTAGTGGAGCCCGTAGCACAGATACGCAGTATTTT
15	TRBJ2-7	TRBD2	NA	TRBV5-6	CASSLPGPGLYEQYF	TGTGCCAGCAGCTTGCCGGGGCCGGGACTATACGAGCAGTACTTC
13	TRBJ1-6	NA	NA	TRBV18	CASSPPHDSPLHF	TGTGCCAGCTCACCACCCCATGATTCACCCCTCCACTTT
14	TRBJ2-2	NA	NA	TRBV30	CAWSLTANTGELLF	TGTGCCTGGAGTTTAACCGCAAACACCGGGGAGCTGCTTTTT
17	TRBJ1-1	TRBD1	NA	TRBV2	CASSFLGGVGMNTEAFF	TGTGCCAGCAGTTTCCTAGGGGGCGTCGGGATGAACACTGAAGCTTTCTTT
16	TRBJ2-7	NA	once	TRBV15	CATSPNPSARSYEQYF	TGTGCCACCAGCCCGAACCCCAGCGCTCGCTCCTACGAGCAGTACTTC
16	TRBJ2-5	NA	NA	TRBV7-6	CASSLAVVDKSETQYF	TGTGCCAGCAGCTTAGCCGTCGTAGATAAATCAGAGACCCAGTACTTC
16	TRBJ1-5	NA	NA	TRBV10-3	CATGVGRGDLTQPQHF	TGTGCCACCGGCGTGGGTCGGGGGGACCTTACCCAGCCCCAGCATTTT
14	TRBJ1-2	NA	NA	TRBV11-2	CASRDGARNYGYTF	TGTGCCAGCCGTGATGGGGCCAGGAACTATGGCTACACCTTC
16	TRBJ1-1	NA	NA	TRBV4-1	CASSPQEWVRGTEAFF	TGCGCCAGCAGCCCCCAAGAGTGGGTTCGGGGGACTGAAGCTTTCTTT
16	TRBJ1-2	NA	NA	TRBV7-2	CASSLDPDSGNIGYTF	TGTGCCAGCAGCTTAGATCCAGACTCAGGGAATATTGGCTACACCTTC
18	TRBJ2-2	NA	NA	TRBV25-1	CASSDTAGDKGDTGELFF	TGTGCCAGCAGTGATACGGCGGGTGATAAGGGGGACACCGGGGAGCTGTTTTTT
15	TRBJ1-1	TRBD1	NA	TRBV28	CASSFFGQGEAEAFF	TGTGCCAGCAGTTTCTTCGGACAGGGTGAGGCTGAAGCTTTCTTT
18	TRBJ2-6	TRBD1	NA	TRBV7-2	CASSFQTGSGSGANVLTF	TGTGCCAGCAGCTTCCAGACAGGGTCAGGCTCTGGGGCCAACGTCCTGACTTTC
11	TRBJ1-1	NA	NA	TRBV20-1	CSAREDREAFF	TGCAGTGCTAGGGAGGACAGAGAAGCTTTCTTT
15	TRBJ2-3	NA	NA	TRBV10-1	CASSDPAVGTDTQYF	TGCGCCAGCAGTGATCCAGCGGTGGGTACAGATACGCAGTATTTT
15	TRBJ2-1	TRBD2	NA	TRBV7-2	CASSLGLARYNEQFF	TGTGCCAGCAGCTTGGGACTAGCCCGCTACAATGAGCAGTTCTTC
16	TRBJ2-7	NA	NA	TRBV6-5	CASSYSSGQALYEQYF	TGTGCCAGCAGTTACTCTTCGGGTCAAGCTCTCTACGAGCAGTACTTC